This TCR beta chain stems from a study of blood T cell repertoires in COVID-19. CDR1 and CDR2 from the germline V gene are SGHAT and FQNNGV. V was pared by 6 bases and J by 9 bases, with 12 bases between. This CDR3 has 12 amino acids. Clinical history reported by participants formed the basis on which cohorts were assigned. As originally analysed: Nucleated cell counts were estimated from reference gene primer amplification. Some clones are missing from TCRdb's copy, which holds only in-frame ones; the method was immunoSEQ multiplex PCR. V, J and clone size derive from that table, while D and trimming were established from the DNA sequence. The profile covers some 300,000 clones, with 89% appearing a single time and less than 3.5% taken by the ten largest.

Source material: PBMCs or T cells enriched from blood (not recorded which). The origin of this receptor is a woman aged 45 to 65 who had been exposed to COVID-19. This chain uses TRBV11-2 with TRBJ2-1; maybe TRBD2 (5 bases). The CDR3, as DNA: TGTGCCAGCAGGAACTATCGGGGTGAGCAGTTCTTC. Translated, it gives CASRNYRGEQFF.